This is a list of T cell receptor beta chains from one sample in a study of blood T cell repertoires in COVID-19. Measured with immunoSEQ multiplex PCR; TCRdb has only the in-frame clones, and not every one. The sample lists a few hundred thousand clones; about nine tenths were seen once. The sample comprised PBMCs or T cells enriched from blood (not recorded which). The receptors were sampled from a woman aged 25 to 39 who had recovered from COVID-19. The CDR3 runs from the conserved cysteine through the conserved F or W. Each record gives: J gene, clone size, D gene, V gene, CDR3 protein, CDR3 DNA. The D gene is left open where the match is weak. Part of the rows lack a size; the others show once, few, many or a class for expanded clones.

>TRBJ2-3|.|TRBD2|TRBV7-2
CASSLELAATDTQYF
TGTGCCAGCAGCTTAGAACTAGCGGCCACAGATACGCAGTATTTT
>TRBJ2-7|.|TRBD1|TRBV6-5
CASRDRDSIIYEQYF
TGTGCCAGCAGGGACCGGGACAGCATTATCTACGAGCAGTACTTC
>TRBJ1-3|.|TRBD1|TRBV18
CASSPFQPTGRSGNTIYF
TGTGCCAGCTCACCGTTCCAACCGACAGGGCGCTCTGGAAACACCATATATTTT
>TRBJ2-7|.|.|TRBV27
CASSLLYSSYEQYF
TGTGCCAGCAGTTTATTGTACAGTTCCTACGAGCAGTACTTC
>TRBJ1-1|.|.|TRBV9
CASSVEHSLNTEAFF
TGTGCCAGCAGCGTAGAGCACAGCTTGAACACTGAAGCTTTCTTT
>TRBJ1-5|once|.|TRBV29-1
CSVAGGLSNQPQHF
TGCAGCGTCGCCGGGGGGCTTAGCAATCAGCCCCAGCATTTT
>TRBJ2-7|.|TRBD1|TRBV5-1
CASSFPHLGTGSSYEQYF
TGCGCCAGCAGCTTCCCACACCTCGGGACAGGGAGCTCCTACGAGCAGTACTTC
>TRBJ2-5|.|TRBD1|TRBV11-2
CASSRSAGTGQETQYF
TGTGCCAGCAGCCGCAGCGCCGGGACAGGGCAAGAGACCCAGTACTTC
>TRBJ2-7|few|TRBD1|TRBV2
CANGQGAQEQYF
TGTGCCAACGGACAGGGGGCGCAAGAGCAGTACTTC
>TRBJ2-7|once|TRBD2|TRBV14
CASSRQHGLAVPYEQYF
TGTGCCAGCAGCCGGCAACATGGACTAGCCGTTCCGTACGAGCAGTACTTC
>TRBJ1-6|.|TRBD1|TRBV11-2
CASSFGTARGSPLHF
TGTGCCAGCAGCTTTGGGACAGCCCGGGGTTCACCCCTCCACTTT
>TRBJ1-6|.|TRBD1|TRBV5-4
CASSLGQGESPLHF
TGTGCCAGCAGCCTGGGACAGGGGGAGTCACCCCTCCACTTT
>TRBJ2-7|.|.|TRBV19
CASSIYRNYEQYF
TGTGCCAGTAGTATCTATCGCAACTACGAGCAGTACTTC
>TRBJ1-2|once|.|TRBV7-2
CASSLVGSGASYYGYTF
TGTGCCAGCAGCTTAGTAGGTTCAGGGGCGAGCTACTATGGCTACACCTTC
>TRBJ1-1|.|TRBD1|TRBV19
CASSPQGTGQTEAFF
TGTGCCAGTAGTCCCCAAGGGACAGGCCAAACTGAAGCTTTCTTT
>TRBJ2-1|once|.|TRBV19
CASTPEGGGPGDEQFF
TGTGCCAGTACCCCCGAGGGAGGAGGGCCGGGCGATGAGCAGTTCTTC